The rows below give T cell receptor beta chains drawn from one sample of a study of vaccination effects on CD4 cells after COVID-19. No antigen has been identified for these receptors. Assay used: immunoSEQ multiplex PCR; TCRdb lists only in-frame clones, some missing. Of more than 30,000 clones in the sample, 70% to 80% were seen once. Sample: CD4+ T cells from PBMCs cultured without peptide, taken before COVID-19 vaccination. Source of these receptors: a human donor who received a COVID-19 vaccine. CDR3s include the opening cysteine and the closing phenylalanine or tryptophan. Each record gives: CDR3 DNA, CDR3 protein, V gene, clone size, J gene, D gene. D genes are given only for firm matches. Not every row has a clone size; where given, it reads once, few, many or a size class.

CDR3nt: TGTGCCAGCAGCCAAGATGGCTGGGGTCAGGGGGCCATGTTTAGGCAGTTCTTC; CDR3aa: CASSQDGWGQGAMFRQFF; v_gene: TRBV3-1/TRBV3-2; abundance: -; j_gene: TRBJ2-1; d_gene: TRBD1
CDR3nt: TGTGCCAGCAGTTCAGGCCGTTTAGCGGGAGTAGTGGATACGCAGTATTTT; CDR3aa: CASSSGRLAGVVDTQYF; v_gene: TRBV2; abundance: -; j_gene: TRBJ2-3; d_gene: TRBD2
CDR3nt: TGTGCCAGTAGTATTCAGGGGGCCTGGGTCGATGAGCAGTTCTTC; CDR3aa: CASSIQGAWVDEQFF; v_gene: TRBV19; abundance: -; j_gene: TRBJ2-1; d_gene: TRBD1
CDR3nt: TGTGCCAGCAGCGTAGGTGCGGGGTCGGGCGCCTACAATGAGCAGTTCTTC; CDR3aa: CASSVGAGSGAYNEQFF; v_gene: TRBV9; abundance: -; j_gene: TRBJ2-1; d_gene: -
CDR3nt: TGTGCCAGCAGCATACCGGGACAGGGAGGAAGCAGGACTGAAGCTTTCTTT; CDR3aa: CASSIPGQGGSRTEAFF; v_gene: TRBV14; abundance: -; j_gene: TRBJ1-1; d_gene: TRBD1
CDR3nt: TGTGCCAGCAGCCATGACAGCTACGAGCAGTACTTC; CDR3aa: CASSHDSYEQYF; v_gene: TRBV11-2; abundance: -; j_gene: TRBJ2-7; d_gene: -
CDR3nt: TGTGCCAGTAGTATAGAACCCCCAGGCACTGAAGCTTTCTTT; CDR3aa: CASSIEPPGTEAFF; v_gene: TRBV19; abundance: -; j_gene: TRBJ1-1; d_gene: -
CDR3nt: TGTGCCAGCAGCGCTCCAATGAACACTGAAGCTTTCTTT; CDR3aa: CASSAPMNTEAFF; v_gene: TRBV6-5; abundance: -; j_gene: TRBJ1-1; d_gene: -
CDR3nt: TGTGCCAGCAGCCAAGCGACGACAGGGGTCGCAGGTTCACCCCTCCACTTT; CDR3aa: CASSQATTGVAGSPLHF; v_gene: TRBV3-1/TRBV3-2; abundance: once; j_gene: TRBJ1-6; d_gene: TRBD1
CDR3nt: TGCAGTCTACAGTGGGGTTATGGCTACACCTTC; CDR3aa: CSLQWGYGYTF; v_gene: TRBV20-1; abundance: -; j_gene: TRBJ1-2; d_gene: -
CDR3nt: TGCGCCAGCAGCTTGGTTAGGCTAGTGGTAGGAAATGAGCAGTTCTTC; CDR3aa: CASSLVRLVVGNEQFF; v_gene: TRBV5-1; abundance: -; j_gene: TRBJ2-1; d_gene: -
CDR3nt: TGTGCCAGCAGCTTGGCAGGACAGCAGTACACTGAAGCTTTCTTT; CDR3aa: CASSLAGQQYTEAFF; v_gene: TRBV5-6; abundance: -; j_gene: TRBJ1-1; d_gene: -
CDR3nt: TGTGCCAGCAGCCAAGATCAAAATGAGCAGTTCTTC; CDR3aa: CASSQDQNEQFF; v_gene: TRBV3-1/TRBV3-2; abundance: few; j_gene: TRBJ2-1; d_gene: -
CDR3nt: TGTGCCAGCACCCTCGGGAGTACGTCCTACAATGAGCAGTTCTTC; CDR3aa: CASTLGSTSYNEQFF; v_gene: TRBV9; abundance: -; j_gene: TRBJ2-1; d_gene: -
CDR3nt: TGCAGCGTTGAGTTCGGGAGTGGGTGGGGCACAGATACGCAGTATTTT; CDR3aa: CSVEFGSGWGTDTQYF; v_gene: TRBV29-1; abundance: once; j_gene: TRBJ2-3; d_gene: -
CDR3nt: TGTGCCAGCAGCCAAGTCCGCCGGGGCCTGGGTGGAGAGACCCAGTACTTC; CDR3aa: CASSQVRRGLGGETQYF; v_gene: TRBV14; abundance: -; j_gene: TRBJ2-5; d_gene: -
CDR3nt: TGCGCCAGCAGCCCTGGGGGCGCGGAGAATTCACCCCTCCACTTT; CDR3aa: CASSPGGAENSPLHF; v_gene: TRBV5-1; abundance: -; j_gene: TRBJ1-6; d_gene: -
CDR3nt: TGCAGCGTTTACCGGGACAACTCCTACGAGCAGTACTTC; CDR3aa: CSVYRDNSYEQYF; v_gene: TRBV29-1; abundance: few; j_gene: TRBJ2-7; d_gene: -
CDR3nt: TGTGCCAGCAGTTACCACAGCACAACTAGCGGGAGGGCCGGCTACGAGCAGTACTTC; CDR3aa: CASSYHSTTSGRAGYEQYF; v_gene: TRBV6-2/TRBV6-3; abundance: -; j_gene: TRBJ2-7; d_gene: TRBD2
CDR3nt: TGCAGCGTTGCCGGGACAGTGAACACTGAAGCTTTCTTT; CDR3aa: CSVAGTVNTEAFF; v_gene: TRBV29-1; abundance: -; j_gene: TRBJ1-1; d_gene: TRBD1
CDR3nt: TGTGCCACCGATCTTGACGACAGGGGAATTCCCTACGAGCAGTACTTC; CDR3aa: CATDLDDRGIPYEQYF; v_gene: TRBV10-3; abundance: -; j_gene: TRBJ2-7; d_gene: TRBD1
CDR3nt: TGTGCCAGTAGTATTCTACGGGATACTGGCTACACCTTC; CDR3aa: CASSILRDTGYTF; v_gene: TRBV19; abundance: few; j_gene: TRBJ1-2; d_gene: -
CDR3nt: TGTGCCAGCAGTTACCACCGACAATCCAACACTGAAGCTTTCTTT; CDR3aa: CASSYHRQSNTEAFF; v_gene: TRBV6-6; abundance: -; j_gene: TRBJ1-1; d_gene: -
CDR3nt: TGTGCCAGCAGCTTACCCCCCCGGACAGGGGGAGAAGCTTTCTTT; CDR3aa: CASSLPPRTGGEAFF; v_gene: TRBV7-9; abundance: -; j_gene: TRBJ1-1; d_gene: TRBD1
CDR3nt: TGTGCCAGCAGTCGGGCCGGGAGCGGTTACGAGCAGTACTTC; CDR3aa: CASSRAGSGYEQYF; v_gene: TRBV27; abundance: -; j_gene: TRBJ2-7; d_gene: -
CDR3nt: TGTGCCAGTAGGGACAGGCCGAACACTGAAGCTTTCTTT; CDR3aa: CASRDRPNTEAFF; v_gene: TRBV19; abundance: -; j_gene: TRBJ1-1; d_gene: TRBD1
CDR3nt: TGTGCCAGCAGCCCAAGGACTGACCTCGGCACGCAGTATTTT; CDR3aa: CASSPRTDLGTQYF; v_gene: TRBV9; abundance: -; j_gene: TRBJ2-3; d_gene: -
CDR3nt: TGTGCCAGCAGTGCCACCCCATGGACCCAGTACTTC; CDR3aa: CASSATPWTQYF; v_gene: TRBV12-3/TRBV12-4; abundance: -; j_gene: TRBJ2-5; d_gene: -
CDR3nt: TGTGCCAGCAGCTTGAACAGGGGCGGCCCCTACGAGCAGTACTTC; CDR3aa: CASSLNRGGPYEQYF; v_gene: TRBV7-9; abundance: few; j_gene: TRBJ2-7; d_gene: TRBD1
CDR3nt: TGTGCCACCAAGGCTCCCGGGACAGAAACTGAAGCTTTCTTT; CDR3aa: CATKAPGTETEAFF; v_gene: TRBV6-5; abundance: -; j_gene: TRBJ1-1; d_gene: TRBD1
CDR3nt: TGTGCCAGCAGTTACCCGCGGGGGGAAAAAGAGACCCAGTACTTC; CDR3aa: CASSYPRGEKETQYF; v_gene: TRBV6-2/TRBV6-3; abundance: once; j_gene: TRBJ2-5; d_gene: TRBD2
CDR3nt: TGTGCCAGCTCACCTGGGGCAGGAGGTACTATAAATGGCTACACCTTC; CDR3aa: CASSPGAGGTINGYTF; v_gene: TRBV18; abundance: -; j_gene: TRBJ1-2; d_gene: -